Listed here are 4 T cell receptor beta chains from one sample, sequenced in a study of beta chain features in type 1 diabetes. What was sequenced were expressed TCRB transcripts, since all of the isolated RNA had been reverse transcribed. Assay: immunoSEQ multiplex PCR; the TCRdb copy retains only in-frame clones and omits some. The sample yields hundreds of thousands of clones, 10% to 15% seen once. The sequencing input was naive CD4+ T cells from blood. Receptors were obtained from a young man in good health.

The chain has TRBV4-3 and TRBJ1-1, with TRBD1 matching over 8 bases. J lost 4 bases, V lost 4 bases, and 17 bases had no gene match. The CDR3 has 18 amino acids. The germline V gene encodes CDR1 LGHNA and CDR2 YSLEER. CDR3 amino acids: CASSLQGDRPPVGTEAFF. CDR3 in DNA: TGCGCCAGCAGCCTCCAGGGGGACAGGCCACCCGTCGGCACTGAAGCTTTCTTT.

This chain links TRBV19 with TRBJ2-5; 8 bases are shared with TRBD2. The J segment lost 0 bases and the V segment lost 0 bases, leaving 6 bases of the junction unmatched. The CDR3 spans 17 residues. CDR1 and CDR2 from the germline V gene are LNHDA and SQIVND (reference sequence). The CDR3 nucleotides read TGTGCCAGTAGTATAGAAGGCCCGGGGGGGCACCAAGAGACCCAGTACTTC. It codes for CASSIEGPGGHQETQYF.

The V gene is TRBV29-1, the J gene TRBJ1-1; 7 nucleotides line up with TRBD1. V dropped 5 bases and J dropped 0; count of bases not matched to a gene: 9. The CDR3 spans 15 residues. From germline, CDR1 is SQVTM and CDR2 ANQGSEA. The CDR3 reads CSVHRDRPMNTEAFF. The CDR3, as DNA: TGCAGCGTTCACCGGGACAGACCCATGAACACTGAAGCTTTCTTT.

The chain uses TRBV11-2 and TRBJ2-5; possible D gene TRBD2, 6 bases. This CDR3 has 14 residues. CDR1 and CDR2 from the germline V gene are SGHAT and FQNNGV. V was trimmed by 2 bases and J by 4 bases, leaving 11 bases between them. Here the CDR3 reads CASSLQDGRETQYF. CDR3 DNA sequence: TGTGCCAGCAGCTTACAGGACGGGAGAGAGACCCAGTACTTC.